The 6 T cell receptor beta chains below all came from one sample that was sequenced in a study of T-cell memory formation after mild COVID-19. One entry per CDR3 protein, called by TCRdb with MiXCR from the 5' RACE reads. Counted here are a few hundred thousand distinct CDR3 sequences, approximately 14% occurring once; the ten biggest clones make up around 21%. Material: PBMCs or a T cell subset sorted from them (not recorded which). All receptors come from a man younger than 35 who had mild COVID-19 (a few samples of this study predate the infection). Cell type and time point are not known.

This clonotype was observed a handful of times. CDR3 DNA sequence: TGTGCCAGCAGCTTAGAGGGACAGAGCACTGAAGCTTTCTTT. This translates into CASSLEGQSTEAFF. This chain uses TRBV7-2 with TRBJ1-1; TRBD1 matches at 7 bases. The V segment lost 1 base and the J segment 4 bases; nucleotides outside the gene matches: 3. CDR1 is SGHTA, CDR2 FQGNSA, per germline. This CDR3 contains 14 residues.

This clonotype was seen more than once but under ten times. The chain employs TRBV5-1 and TRBJ2-7, with 9 bases identical to TRBD1. J lost 5 bases, V lost 1 base, and 10 bases had no gene match. The length of the CDR3 is 16 residues. CDR1 and CDR2 from the germline V gene are SGHRS and YFSETQ. In DNA, the CDR3 is TGCGCCAGCAGCTTGTCAGAAGACAGGGGGGTCCACGAGCAGTACTTC. This sequence encodes CASSLSEDRGVHEQYF. Full variable domain (missing parts from reference TRBV5-1 and TRBJ2-7): KAGVTQTPRYLIKTRGQQVTLSCSPISGHRSVSWYQQTPGQGLQFLFEYFSETQRNKGNFPGRFSGRQFSNSRSEMNVSTLELGDSALYLCASSLSEDRGVHEQYFGPGTRLTVT.

This clonotype was seen ten or more times. J is TRBJ2-7 and V is TRBV5-1; D gene uncertain. Trimming left V 4 bases short and J 0 bases short, with 8 bases between. This CDR3 has 13 amino acids. Germline CDR1 and CDR2: SGHRS and YFSETQ. CDR3 sequence (DNA): TGCGCCAGCAGCCTGCTCGGCTCCTACGAGCAGTACTTC. Encoded protein: CASSLLGSYEQYF.

This chain uses TRBV7-9 with TRBJ1-6, with D maybe TRBD1 (5 bases). The ends were cut back, 5 bases at V and 9 bases at J, with 14 bases in the middle. Germline-derived CDR1 and CDR2 are SEHNR and FQNEAQ (reference sequence). The CDR3 is 14 amino acids. The CDR3 loop reads CASSTGTGTSPLHF. The CDR3 DNA is TGTGCCAGCAGCACTGGAACCGGGACTTCACCCCTCCACTTT.

This clonotype was detected only a few times. This chain joins TRBV6-2 or TRBV6-3 and TRBJ2-6; 7 bases fit TRBD1. CDR1 is MNHEY and CDR2 is SVGEGT in the germline V gene. The CDR3 has 16 amino acids. Unmatched junction bases numbered 11, after V lost 8 bases and J lost 4 bases. The CDR3 sequence is CASGNHRGSGANVLTF. The CDR3 bases are TGTGCCAGCGGGAACCACAGGGGCTCAGGGGCCAACGTCCTGACTTTC.

This clonotype was recorded many times. The chain links TRBV6-2 or TRBV6-3 to TRBJ2-7; D is unclear. The CDR3 is 12 amino acids. Trimming took off 4 bases at V and 3 bases at J, with 7 bases between the two ends. Germline CDR1 and CDR2: MNHEY and SVGEGT. The CDR3: CASSLDGYEQYV. In DNA, the CDR3 is TGTGCCAGCAGTTTGGACGGCTACGAGCAGTACGTC.